This section outlines one T cell receptor (beta chain) sequence together with its context. Germline V gene sequence: CDR1 KGHSH, CDR2 LQKENI. This CDR3 has 16 amino acids. With V trimmed by 6 bases and J by 5 bases, 9 bases remained unmatched. Generated by immunoSEQ multiplex PCR, the TCRdb table keeps only in-frame clones and is missing some. The repertoire holds approximately 470,000 clones, around 73% seen once, with approximately 12% in the top ten. This entry is derived from a study of shared clonotypes between healthy human individuals. This receptor was taken from a middle-aged woman in good health. Some clones in this sample may be carry-over from other donors' samples. Material for sequencing was PBMCs. This rearrangement joins TRBV18 to TRBJ1-5, with TRBD1 matching 11 bases. CDR3 DNA sequence: TGTGCCAGCTCCTCACGGACAGGGGGCTTATATCAGCCCCAGCATTTT. Residues: CASSSRTGGLYQPQHF.